This is a list of T cell receptor beta chains from one sample in a study of CD8+ T cells in alopecia areata. The repertoire was sequenced with immunoSEQ multiplex PCR; TCRdb's copy has only in-frame clones and lacks some. The table records tens of thousands of clones, almost 97% of them present only once. Here the sequenced sample was CD8+ T cells sorted from blood, taken at week 0. These receptors all stem from a human donor with alopecia areata. Both conserved end residues are trimmed from each CDR3. Each record gives: CDR3 protein, V gene.

CDR3aa: ASSSGNYGYT; v_gene: TRBV7-9
CDR3aa: ASSLSVVVGGETQY; v_gene: TRBV5-6
CDR3aa: SVEADRDTEAF; v_gene: TRBV29-1
CDR3aa: ASSSQDRGRYEQY; v_gene: TRBV28
CDR3aa: SGGIAGVREQF; v_gene: TRBV29-1
CDR3aa: ASSLADDGSHEQY; v_gene: TRBV11-2
CDR3aa: ASSLALGTGELF; v_gene: TRBV11-2
CDR3aa: ASSLGGGYT; v_gene: TRBV7-9
CDR3aa: ASSSAGGPSQETQY; v_gene: TRBV5-6
CDR3aa: ASSPPNYNEQF; v_gene: TRBV18
CDR3aa: ASSPPDSYEQY; v_gene: TRBV18
CDR3aa: ASSPGTGSNYGYT; v_gene: TRBV7-6
CDR3aa: ASSLASGGIDEQF; v_gene: TRBV5-4
CDR3aa: ASSDTITGELF; v_gene: TRBV25-1
CDR3aa: ASSLTDEQY; v_gene: TRBV7-9
CDR3aa: ASSQIVRPGELF; v_gene: TRBV11-2
CDR3aa: ASSQEEALNTEAF; v_gene: TRBV4-1
CDR3aa: ASSLGVEAYEQY; v_gene: TRBV11-2
CDR3aa: ASSLWTLTDTQY; v_gene: TRBV5-6
CDR3aa: SVEDLRGYEQF; v_gene: TRBV29-1
CDR3aa: ASSYSAGELF; v_gene: TRBV10-3
CDR3aa: ASSLVPGVYEQY; v_gene: TRBV5-1
CDR3aa: ASSQDPKTGYTEAF; v_gene: TRBV14
CDR3aa: AISEARGATDTQY; v_gene: TRBV10-3